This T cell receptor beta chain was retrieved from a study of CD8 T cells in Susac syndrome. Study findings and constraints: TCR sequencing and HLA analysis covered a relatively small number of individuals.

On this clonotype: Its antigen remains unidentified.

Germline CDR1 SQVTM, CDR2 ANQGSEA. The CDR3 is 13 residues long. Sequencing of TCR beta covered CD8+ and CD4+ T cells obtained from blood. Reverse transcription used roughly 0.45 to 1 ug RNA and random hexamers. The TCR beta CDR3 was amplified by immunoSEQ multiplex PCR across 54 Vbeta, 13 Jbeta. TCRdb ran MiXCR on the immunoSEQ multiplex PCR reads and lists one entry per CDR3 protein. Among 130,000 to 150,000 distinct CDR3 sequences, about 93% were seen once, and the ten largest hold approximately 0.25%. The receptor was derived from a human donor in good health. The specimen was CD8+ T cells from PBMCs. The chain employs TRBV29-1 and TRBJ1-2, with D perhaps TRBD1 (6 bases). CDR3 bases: TGCAGTTTCCGGGGGGGCGAATTCTATGGCTACACCTTC. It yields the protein CSFRGGEFYGYTF.